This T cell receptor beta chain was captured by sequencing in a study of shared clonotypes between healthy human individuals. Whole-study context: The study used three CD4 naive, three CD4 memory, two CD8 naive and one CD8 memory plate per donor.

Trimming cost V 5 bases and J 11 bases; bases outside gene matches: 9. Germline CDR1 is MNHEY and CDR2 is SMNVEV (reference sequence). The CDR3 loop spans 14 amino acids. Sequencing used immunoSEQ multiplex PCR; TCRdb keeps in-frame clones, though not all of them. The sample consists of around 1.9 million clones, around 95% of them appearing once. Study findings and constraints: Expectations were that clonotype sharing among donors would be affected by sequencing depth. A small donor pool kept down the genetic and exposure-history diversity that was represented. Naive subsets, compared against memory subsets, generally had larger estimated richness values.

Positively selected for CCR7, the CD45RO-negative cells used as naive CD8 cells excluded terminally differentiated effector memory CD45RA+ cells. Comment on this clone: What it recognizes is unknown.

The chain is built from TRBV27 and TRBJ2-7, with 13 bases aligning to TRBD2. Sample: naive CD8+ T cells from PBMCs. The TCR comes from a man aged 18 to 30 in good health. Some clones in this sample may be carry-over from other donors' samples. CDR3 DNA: TGTGCCAGCAGTCCGCCGGGACTAGCGGGAAGGGAGTACTTC. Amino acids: CASSPPGLAGREYF.